The rows below give T cell receptor beta chains drawn from one sample of a study of cytomegalovirus exposure and HLA in healthy donors. The data were produced by immunoSEQ multiplex PCR, yet TCRdb's version contains in-frame clones alone and is incomplete. This table holds around 160,000 clones, 88% found once. Sequencing input: PBMCs. These receptors all stem from a man between 18 and 29 years old in good health and CMV-seronegative. The CDR3 runs from the conserved cysteine through the conserved F or W. A D gene is named only where the DNA matches it firmly. Size tells how often a clone was seen (once, few, many) or the class of an expanded clone, and some rows leave it out.

D	V	size	J	length	CDR3	DNA
TRBD2	TRBV10-2	NA	TRBJ2-1	14	CASSERRASGEQFF	TGCGCCAGCAGTGAGAGAAGGGCTAGCGGTGAGCAGTTCTTC
NA	TRBV6-5	NA	TRBJ2-7	14	CASRLERWGNEQYF	TGTGCCAGCAGACTCGAAAGGTGGGGCAACGAGCAGTACTTC
NA	TRBV4-1	NA	TRBJ2-4	17	CASSRKITPGEEHIQYF	TGCGCCAGCAGCCGCAAGATAACCCCTGGGGAGGAACACATTCAGTACTTC
TRBD2	TRBV7-9	NA	TRBJ2-1	16	CASSLAGASGANEQFF	TGTGCCAGCAGCTTAGCGGGAGCTAGCGGGGCCAATGAGCAGTTCTTC
NA	TRBV6-4	NA	TRBJ2-1	16	CASSDSQGIAYNEQFF	TGTGCCAGCAGTGACTCGCAGGGCATCGCCTACAATGAGCAGTTCTTC
TRBD1	TRBV4-2	NA	TRBJ1-2	15	CASSQEWDRDYGYTF	TGTGCCAGCAGCCAAGAGTGGGACAGGGACTATGGCTACACCTTC
TRBD2	TRBV5-6	NA	TRBJ2-1	18	CASSPTSASGGAYNEQFF	TGTGCCAGCAGCCCTACTAGCGCTAGCGGGGGGGCATACAATGAGCAGTTCTTC
TRBD2	TRBV27	NA	TRBJ2-1	15	CASRIRTAGDNEQFF	TGTGCCAGCAGGATCCGAACCGCGGGGGACAATGAGCAGTTCTTC
TRBD1	TRBV7-2	once	TRBJ2-7	15	CASSFGTGPTYEQYF	TGTGCCAGCAGCTTTGGGACAGGACCAACCTACGAGCAGTACTTC
NA	TRBV19	NA	TRBJ1-1	15	CASTLHDTSNTEAFF	TGTGCCAGTACTCTTCACGACACATCGAACACTGAAGCTTTCTTT
TRBD2	TRBV7-2	NA	TRBJ2-1	15	CASSLGARTRDEQFF	TGTGCCAGCAGCTTAGGGGCCCGGACTAGGGATGAGCAGTTCTTC
NA	TRBV6-1	NA	TRBJ2-2	13	CASSDTNTGELFF	TGTGCCAGCAGTGACACTAACACCGGGGAGCTGTTTTTT
NA	TRBV15	NA	TRBJ1-3	14	CATQSRQPGNTIYF	TGTGCCACCCAATCCCGACAGCCTGGAAACACCATATATTTT
NA	TRBV5-1	few	TRBJ2-5	14	CASSLASYGETQYF	TGCGCCAGCAGCTTGGCCTCGTACGGGGAGACCCAGTACTTC
NA	TRBV29-1	NA	TRBJ2-3	14	CSVGVERGTDTQYF	TGCAGCGTGGGGGTGGAGCGGGGCACAGATACGCAGTATTTT
NA	TRBV2	NA	TRBJ1-1	16	CASSLTQTVMNTEAFF	TGTGCCAGCAGCCTCACCCAGACAGTGATGAACACTGAAGCTTTCTTT
TRBD1	TRBV5-6	NA	TRBJ2-1	15	CASSLVGQGDNEQFF	TGTGCCAGCAGCTTGGTAGGACAGGGGGACAATGAGCAGTTCTTC
NA	TRBV23-1	NA	TRBJ2-3	15	CASSRNRLGTDTQYF	TGCGCCAGCAGTCGAAACAGGCTGGGAACAGATACGCAGTATTTT
NA	TRBV7-6	NA	TRBJ2-5	17	CASSSSMGHGGQETQYF	TGTGCCAGCAGCTCCTCTATGGGTCATGGCGGGCAAGAGACCCAGTACTTC
TRBD1	TRBV5-1	NA	TRBJ1-1	16	CASSPKTGDFHTEAFF	TGCGCCAGCAGCCCGAAGACAGGGGATTTTCACACTGAAGCTTTCTTT
NA	TRBV6-4	NA	TRBJ1-1	14	CASSEGPVGTEAFF	TGTGCCAGCAGTGAGGGGCCCGTGGGCACTGAAGCTTTCTTT
NA	TRBV6-4	NA	TRBJ2-3	13	CASSTGSTDTQYF	TGTGCCAGCAGCACAGGGAGCACAGATACGCAGTATTTT
TRBD1	TRBV12-5	NA	TRBJ2-7	16	CASGLSWGTDSYEQYF	TGTGCTAGTGGTTTGTCCTGGGGGACAGACTCCTACGAGCAGTACTTC
NA	TRBV13	NA	TRBJ2-7	11	CASSGHYEQYF	TGTGCCAGCAGCGGCCACTACGAGCAGTACTTC
TRBD1	TRBV4-1	NA	TRBJ1-3	18	CASSQPDEGAPSGNTIYF	TGCGCCAGCAGCCAGCCGGATGAGGGGGCCCCCTCTGGAAACACCATATATTTT
TRBD1	TRBV18	NA	TRBJ1-5	16	CASSPQDGQVNQPQHF	TGTGCCAGCTCACCACAGGACGGACAGGTTAATCAGCCCCAGCATTTT
TRBD1	TRBV6-5	once	TRBJ1-2	15	CASTLTGTGLYGYTF	TGTGCCAGCACTCTAACCGGGACAGGGCTTTATGGCTACACCTTC
NA	TRBV6-5	NA	TRBJ1-2	14	CASSYRQTNYGYTF	TGTGCCAGCAGTTACCGACAGACAAACTATGGCTACACCTTC
TRBD1	TRBV7-2	NA	TRBJ2-7	14	CASSKDRVVNRQYF	TGTGCCAGCAGCAAGGACAGGGTTGTTAATAGGCAGTACTTC
NA	TRBV5-8	NA	TRBJ2-7	10	CASSFREQYF	TGTGCCAGCAGCTTTCGCGAGCAGTACTTC
TRBD2	TRBV10-2	NA	TRBJ2-7	13	CASSEEVGGGFRF	TGCGCCAGCAGTGAGGAGGTCGGGGGGGGATTCCGCTTC
NA	TRBV5-1	once	TRBJ1-1	13	CASRQLMNTEAFF	TGCGCCAGCCGACAGCTCATGAACACTGAAGCTTTCTTT
TRBD2	TRBV19	NA	TRBJ2-1	16	CASSASGGPSYNEQFF	TGTGCCAGTAGTGCGTCGGGAGGGCCATCCTACAATGAGCAGTTCTTC
NA	TRBV4-1	NA	TRBJ2-1	20	CASSQAFLGSGRPYDNEQFF	TGCGCCAGCAGCCAAGCGTTCCTGGGTAGCGGCAGACCCTACGACAATGAGCAGTTCTTC
TRBD1	TRBV6-4	NA	TRBJ1-5	15	CASTTGQGGHQPQHF	TGTGCCAGCACCACAGGACAGGGGGGCCATCAGCCCCAGCATTTT
TRBD1	TRBV6-5	NA	TRBJ1-2	15	CASGGTGATNYGYTF	TGTGCCAGCGGGGGGACAGGGGCGACTAACTATGGCTACACCTTC
NA	TRBV6-6	once	TRBJ1-3	16	CASSYFADYSGNTIYF	TGTGCCAGCAGTTACTTCGCAGACTACTCTGGAAACACCATATATTTT
NA	TRBV27	NA	TRBJ2-3	13	CASSFGGWDTQYF	TGTGCCAGCAGTTTCGGCGGATGGGATACGCAGTATTTT
TRBD2	TRBV7-9	once	TRBJ2-7	13	CASSFGLAEGGHF	TGTGCCAGCAGCTTCGGACTAGCGGAGGGAGGCCACTTC
NA	TRBV27	NA	TRBJ2-7	14	CASGRGGPAYEQYF	TGTGCCAGCGGAAGGGGGGGCCCAGCCTACGAGCAGTACTTC
NA	TRBV28	few	TRBJ2-7	10	CASGWPEQYF	TGTGCCAGCGGCTGGCCCGAGCAGTACTTC